This T cell receptor beta chain was sequenced for a study of glioma-infiltrating T cells after dendritic cell vaccination. Study information: Samples are from glioblastoma patients in Phase I and II dendritic cell vaccine trials. Whole-study results and caveats: Higher TCR clonality did not directly relate to longer survival.

None of the glioblastoma patients had an isocitrate dehydrogenase mutation. PBMC were collected before vaccination, two weeks after the third vaccination, and at progression. Measured with immunoSEQ multiplex PCR; TCRdb has only the in-frame clones, and not every one. The sample consists of around 96,000 clones, 79% of them appearing once. This clone was counted only a few times. Its matching antigen is unknown. The receptor was derived from a human donor with glioblastoma. The sample consisted of blood, taken before dendritic cell vaccination.

The CDR3 reads CASIPPGRGSDTQYF. In nucleotides, the CDR3 is TGTGCCAGCATCCCACCCGGGAGGGGCTCAGATACGCAGTATTTT. The V gene is TRBV11-2, the J gene TRBJ2-3; 8 bases align to TRBD2. Per germline, CDR1 SGHAT and CDR2 FQNNGV. The CDR3 loop spans 15 amino acids. V was clipped by 7 bases and J by 4 bases; unmatched bases: 10.